This TCR beta chain was observed in a study of shared clonotypes between healthy human individuals. Naive CD8 isolation took CD45RO-negative cells positively selected for CCR7 and excluded terminally differentiated effector memory CD45RA+ cells. In the case of this clone: Antigen specificity is unknown.

J gave up 3 bases and V 0 bases, and 8 bases lay outside the gene matches. The CDR3 spans 16 residues. In germline, CDR1 is MNHEY, CDR2 SVGAGI. The repertoire was sequenced with immunoSEQ multiplex PCR; TCRdb's copy has only in-frame clones and lacks some. The sample comprises some 2 million clones, roughly 95% of which are singletons, and about 1.1% rests with the top ten. Findings and limits, study-wide: Clonotype sharing among donors was expected to depend on sequencing depth. A small donor pool kept down the genetic and exposure-history diversity that was represented.

V gene TRBV6-5 combines with J gene TRBJ2-7; TRBD1 agrees at 7 bases. This receptor was identified in a man between 18 and 29 years old in good health. Sequenced input: naive CD8+ T cells sorted from blood. The CDR3 DNA sequence: TGTGCCAGCAGTTACTCGAAGGGGGCGCTTGACTACGAGCAGTACTTC. Its translation is CASSYSKGALDYEQYF.